Included here is one T cell receptor (beta chain) sequence, with context. Its matching antigen is unknown. The data are from a study of early T cells in non-severe SARS-CoV-2 infection. Findings of the study overall: The study's VDJdb matching favored anti-spike CD8 responses and missed private and CD4 specificities.

V was clipped by 10 bases and J by 10 bases, with 11 bases between them. Germline V gene data show CDR1 as SGHVT and CDR2 as SQSDAQ. The CDR3 runs to 11 residues. The protocol attached unique molecular identifiers to individual cDNA molecules. MiXCR, run by TCRdb on the 5' RACE reads, gives a single entry per CDR3 protein. The sample shows about 94,000 distinct CDR3 sequences, 13% of them seen only once. The sequencing sample was made of whole blood. The V and J genes are TRBV7-4 and TRBJ1-6; D is unclear. The clonotype comes from an adult who was a healthcare worker with PCR-confirmed SARS-CoV-2 infection or an uninfected control (not recorded which). The CDR3 sequence: CATLLCSPLHF. The CDR3 DNA sequence: TGTGCCACCCTCTTGTGCTCACCCCTCCACTTT.